The sequence of this T cell receptor beta chain was determined in a study of patients and donors after allogeneic stem cell transplantation. There are 13 residues in the CDR3. Trimming shortened V by 6 bases and J by 6 bases, and 11 bases separated the two germline ends. TCRdb re-called the RT-PCR reads through MiXCR, storing one row per CDR3 protein. The sample lists around 160,000 distinct CDR3 sequences; approximately 30% were seen once. This clonotype was recorded many times. V is TRBV12-3 or TRBV12-4 and J is TRBJ1-4; no reliable D call. The clonotype was recovered from a human donor who was either an allogeneic HSCT recipient or a stem cell or donor lymphocyte infusion donor (not recorded which). It is not recorded whose cells these are; they may come from a transplant donor. The material sequenced was blood, either unsorted or a sorted T cell fraction (not recorded which). CDR3 region: CASSATGDEKLFF. CDR3 DNA sequence: TGTGCCAGCAGCGCGACCGGAGATGAAAAACTGTTTTTT.